These 18 T cell receptor beta chains originate from one sample sequenced in a study of blood T cell repertoires in COVID-19. The method was immunoSEQ multiplex PCR; TCRdb's version includes in-frame clones alone and lacks a portion of them. The sample includes roughly 49,000 clones, over 90% seen only once; the top ten take over 0.95%. Sequencing was performed on peripheral blood. The receptor set was obtained from a man between 60 and 75 years old with COVID-19, enrolled during active disease.

The V and J genes are TRBV29-1 and TRBJ2-1; a weak D match, TRBD2 (7 bases). The germline V gene encodes CDR1 SQVTM and CDR2 ANQGSEA. The ends were cut back, 2 bases at V and 2 bases at J, with 13 bases in the middle. The CDR3 spans 15 residues. The CDR3 DNA sequence: TGCAGCGTTGAATATGGCGGGGGCGCCTACAATGAGCAGTTCTTC. Its translation: CSVEYGGGAYNEQFF.

CDR3 sequence reads: CASSLRTLNTGELFF. The CDR3 nucleotides are TGTGCCAGCAGTCTCCGGACTTTGAACACCGGGGAGCTGTTTTTT. The chain recombines TRBV27 with TRBJ2-2, with D perhaps TRBD2 (5 bases). The V gene lost 5 bases and the J gene lost 1 base, with 11 bases spanning the gap. CDR1 is MNHEY and CDR2 is SMNVEV in the germline V gene (reference sequence). There are 15 residues in the CDR3.

The chain has TRBV24-1 and TRBJ1-2, with 8 bases lining up with TRBD1. Trimming removed 4 bases from V and 7 bases from J; junction bases left unmatched: 4. The CDR3 spans 13 residues. The germline V gene encodes CDR1 KGHDR and CDR2 SFDVKD. CDR3 DNA: TGTGCCACCAGTGACTCAGGGGGCTTTGGCTACACCTTC. Translation: CATSDSGGFGYTF.

The chain has TRBV5-1 and TRBJ2-5, with D maybe TRBD1 (6 bases). The CDR3 length is 14 residues. V dropped 4 bases and J dropped 1 base, with 11 bases sitting between them. From germline, CDR1 is SGHRS and CDR2 YFSETQ. In nucleotides, the CDR3 is TGCGCCAGCAGCCAGGGGACATTCCAAGAGACCCAGTACTTC. Protein: CASSQGTFQETQYF.

This chain links TRBV30 with TRBJ1-4, with D unresolved. V was cut by 0 bases and J by 5 bases, with 7 bases left in between. Germline V gene lookup returns CDR1 GTSNPN and CDR2 SVGIG (reference sequence). CDR3 length: 13 amino acids. CDR3 residues: CAWSVRFNEKLFF. CDR3 sequence (DNA): TGTGCCTGGAGTGTACGGTTCAATGAAAAACTGTTTTTT.

This chain joins TRBV6-5 and TRBJ1-1; TRBD1 matches at 9 bases. With 0 bases clipped from V and 1 base from J, the junction kept 0 bases outside the gene matches. Per the germline V gene, CDR1 is MNHEY and CDR2 is SVGAGI. This CDR3 has 15 residues. The CDR3 nucleotides read TGTGCCAGCAGTTACTCGGGACAGGGGAACACTGAAGCTTTCTTT. Encoded protein: CASSYSGQGNTEAFF.

The rearrangement joins TRBV28 to TRBJ2-5, with TRBD2 matching over 7 bases. Trimming removed 4 bases from V and 1 base from J; junction bases left unmatched: 6. In germline, CDR1 is MDHEN, CDR2 SYDVKM. The CDR3 extends over 15 amino acids. The CDR3 coding sequence is TGTGCCAGCAGTTCTATATGGGGGGGCCAAGAGACCCAGTACTTC. Translation: CASSSIWGGQETQYF.

The CDR3 sequence is CASSRQGYGYTF. For the CDR3, the DNA is TGTGCCAGCAGCCGACAGGGATATGGCTACACCTTC. The J gene is TRBJ1-2, the V gene TRBV6-5; 7 bases are shared with TRBD1. In germline, CDR1 is MNHEY, CDR2 SVGAGI. The CDR3 runs 12 residues. Losses at the gene ends were 6 bases for V and 5 bases for J; bases not matched to a gene: 3.

The chain carries TRBV19 and TRBJ1-2; TRBD1 matches at 9 bases. The CDR3 is 14 amino acids. CDR1 and CDR2 from the germline V gene are LNHDA and SQIVND (reference sequence). The V and J ends lost 4 bases and 4 bases, in that order; junction bases with no gene match: 4. The CDR3 nucleotides read TGTGCCAGTAGTACCGGACAGGGGCCCTATGGCTACACCTTC. It specifies CASSTGQGPYGYTF.

The chain employs TRBV9 and TRBJ1-3, with unresolved D. Looked up from germline, CDR1 is SGDLS and CDR2 is YYNGEE. This CDR3 is built from 16 residues. The germline V and J ends were trimmed by 0 bases and 0 bases, with 10 bases remaining between them. CDR3 loop: CASSVEQPNSGNTIYF. CDR3 bases: TGTGCCAGCAGCGTAGAACAGCCGAACTCTGGAAACACCATATATTTT.

In this sample, this clone turned up once. This chain connects TRBV7-8 to TRBJ2-1; 9 bases map to TRBD2. The CDR3 sequence is 15 residues long. Losses at the gene ends were 1 base for V and 7 bases for J; bases not matched to a gene: 5. CDR1 is SGHVS and CDR2 is FQNEAQ in the germline V gene. This CDR3 reads CASSLVLAGMNEQFF. CDR3 bases: TGTGCCAGCAGCTTAGTGCTAGCGGGAATGAATGAGCAGTTCTTC.

V is TRBV7-9 and J is TRBJ2-1; TRBD1 matches 8 bases. Germline V lookup: CDR1 SEHNR, CDR2 FQNEAQ (reference sequence). V gave up 3 bases and J gave up 7 bases; unmatched junction bases: 5. The CDR3 spans 14 residues. For the CDR3, the DNA is TGTGCCAGCAGCTTCGACAGGGGCTGGAATGAGCAGTTCTTC. Protein sequence: CASSFDRGWNEQFF.

The chain uses TRBV18 and TRBJ1-5; D may be TRBD1 (6 bases). The CDR3 runs to 15 residues. The ends were cut back, 4 bases at V and 2 bases at J, with 12 bases in the middle. Germline lookup yields CDR1 KGHSH and CDR2 LQKENI. CDR3 region: CASSRTRQGNQPQHF. The CDR3 nucleotides read TGTGCCAGCTCACGAACTCGACAGGGCAATCAGCCCCAGCATTTT.

The chain joins TRBV27 to TRBJ2-3, with D tentatively TRBD1 (6 bases). V shed 2 bases and J shed 7 bases, with 22 bases lying between them. The CDR3 sequence is 17 residues long. Germline V gene sequence: CDR1 MNHEY, CDR2 SMNVEV (reference sequence). CDR3: CASSLRGHFLLFYTQYF. CDR3 bases: TGTGCCAGCAGTTTACGGGGACATTTCCTTCTTTTTTATACGCAGTATTTT.

V usage is TRBV27 and J usage is TRBJ1-1; a possible D gene is TRBD1 (6 bases). The V gene lost 1 base and the J gene lost 2 bases, with 17 bases spanning the gap. CDR1 and CDR2 (germline): MNHEY, SMNVEV (reference sequence). The CDR3 totals 17 residues. The chain's CDR3 is CASSLFRKQTGNTEAFF. Written as DNA, the CDR3 is TGTGCCAGCAGTTTATTCAGAAAACAGACAGGCAACACTGAAGCTTTCTTT.

The chain couples TRBV5-6 to TRBJ1-1, with 7 bases identical to TRBD1. Trimming at V came to 5 bases and at J to 1 base, leaving 5 bases not matched to a gene. Per the germline V gene, CDR1 is SGHDT and CDR2 is YYEEEE. The CDR3 loop spans 14 amino acids. The CDR3 DNA is TGTGCCAGCAGTCCCGACAGGGAGAACACTGAAGCTTTCTTT. This encodes CASSPDRENTEAFF.

The rearrangement joins TRBV2 to TRBJ2-1; 7 bases fit TRBD2. The V gene end was trimmed by 5 bases and the J gene end by 9 bases; junction bases not matched to a gene: 10. The CDR3 runs 14 residues. The germline CDR1 and CDR2 sequences are SNHLY and FYNNEI. CDR3 amino acids: CASSPGLVIGEQFF. The CDR3, as DNA: TGTGCCAGCAGTCCAGGACTAGTAATCGGTGAGCAGTTCTTC.

This rearrangement joins TRBV28 to TRBJ1-5, with D unclear. This CDR3 is built from 16 residues. Germline CDR1 and CDR2: MDHEN and SYDVKM. With 5 bases removed from V and 3 bases from J, the gap between germline ends came to 17 bases. This chain's CDR3 is CASSTRRGLYNQPQHF. The CDR3 nucleotides are TGTGCCAGCAGTACTCGGAGAGGGTTGTACAATCAGCCCCAGCATTTT.